What follows is one T cell receptor beta chain and its context. Its antigen is currently unknown. V was pared by 4 bases and J by 6 bases, with 10 bases between. The CDR3 runs 13 residues. Germline V gene data show CDR1 as SGHTA and CDR2 as FQGNSA. The table came from immunoSEQ multiplex PCR; TCRdb's copy has only in-frame clones and leaves some out. The profile shows about 380,000 clones, about 96% of them singletons. These data are taken from a study of shared clonotypes between healthy human individuals. Study-level information: CD4 naive cells filled three plates per donor, CD4 memory three, CD8 naive two and CD8 memory one. Findings and limits, study-wide: A handful of donors held 5% to 5.5% of naive CD4 clonotypes in common. Sample collection involved blood only; tissue repertoires are likely different.

The chain has TRBV7-2 and TRBJ2-1; perhaps TRBD2 as D (5 bases). Source material: memory CD8+ T cells sorted from blood. Sample subset: CD45RO+ cells pooled with CCR7-negative TemRA cells. The sequence derives from a man aged 25-40 years in good health. The CDR3 region is CASSYRGGNEQFF. The CDR3 nucleotides are TGTGCCAGCAGCTACCGAGGAGGCAATGAGCAGTTCTTC.